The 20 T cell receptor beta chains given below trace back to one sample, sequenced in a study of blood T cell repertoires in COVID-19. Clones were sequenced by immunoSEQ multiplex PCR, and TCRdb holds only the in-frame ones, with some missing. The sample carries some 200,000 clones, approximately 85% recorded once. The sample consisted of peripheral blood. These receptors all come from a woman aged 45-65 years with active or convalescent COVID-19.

DNA for the CDR3: TGTGCCAGCAGCGATTACAGGGTGGAAGAGACCCAGTACTTC. Its translation is CASSDYRVEETQYF. The V call is TRBV5-4, the J call TRBJ2-5; D may be TRBD1 (6 bases). This CDR3 is 14 amino acids long. The V end was cut by 4 bases, the J end by 3 bases, with 13 bases between. CDR1 is SGHNT, CDR2 YYREEE, per germline (reference sequence).

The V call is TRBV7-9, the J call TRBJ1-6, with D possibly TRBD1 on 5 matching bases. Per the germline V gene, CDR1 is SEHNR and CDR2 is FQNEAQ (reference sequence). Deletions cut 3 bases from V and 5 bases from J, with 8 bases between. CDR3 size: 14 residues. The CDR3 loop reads CASSFIQDNSPLHF. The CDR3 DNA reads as TGTGCCAGCAGCTTTATACAGGATAATTCACCCCTCCACTTT.

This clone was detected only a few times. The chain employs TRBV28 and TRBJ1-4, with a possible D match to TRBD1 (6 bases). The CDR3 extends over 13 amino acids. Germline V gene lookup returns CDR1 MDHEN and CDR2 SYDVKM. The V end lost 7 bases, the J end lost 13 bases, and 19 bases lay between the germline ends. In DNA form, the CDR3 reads TGTGCCAGCAAGGCGCCCCCGGGACACAGACTGTTTTTT. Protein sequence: CASKAPPGHRLFF.

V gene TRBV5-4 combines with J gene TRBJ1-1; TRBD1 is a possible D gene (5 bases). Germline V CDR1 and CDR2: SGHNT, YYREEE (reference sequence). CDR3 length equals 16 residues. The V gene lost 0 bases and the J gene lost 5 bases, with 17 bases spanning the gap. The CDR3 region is CASSLGRRGQETEAFF. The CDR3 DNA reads TGTGCCAGCAGCTTGGGTCGGAGGGGCCAGGAGACTGAAGCTTTCTTT.

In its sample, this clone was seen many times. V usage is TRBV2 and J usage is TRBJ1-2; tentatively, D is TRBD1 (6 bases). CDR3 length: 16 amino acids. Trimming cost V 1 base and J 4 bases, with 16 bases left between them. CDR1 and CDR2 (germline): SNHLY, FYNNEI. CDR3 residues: CASSEVGQNVFYGYTF. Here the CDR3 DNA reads TGTGCCAGCAGTGAAGTGGGACAAAATGTTTTCTATGGCTACACCTTC.

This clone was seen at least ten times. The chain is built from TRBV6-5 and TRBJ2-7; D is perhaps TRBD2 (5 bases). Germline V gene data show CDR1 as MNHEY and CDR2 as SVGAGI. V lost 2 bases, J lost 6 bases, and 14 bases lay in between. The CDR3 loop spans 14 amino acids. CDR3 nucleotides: TGTGCCAGCAGTTACCAGAGGGAAGTGAGCGAGCAGTACGTC. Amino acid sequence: CASSYQREVSEQYV.

In DNA, the CDR3 is TGTGCCAGCAGCCCCTACAGGTCGACCTATGGCTACACCTTC. Protein product: CASSPYRSTYGYTF. This chain joins TRBV5-6 and TRBJ1-2, with a weak D call TRBD1 (5 bases). The CDR3 is made up of 14 amino acids. Germline V gives CDR1 SGHDT, CDR2 YYEEEE. V lost 4 bases, J lost 4 bases, and 14 bases lay in between.

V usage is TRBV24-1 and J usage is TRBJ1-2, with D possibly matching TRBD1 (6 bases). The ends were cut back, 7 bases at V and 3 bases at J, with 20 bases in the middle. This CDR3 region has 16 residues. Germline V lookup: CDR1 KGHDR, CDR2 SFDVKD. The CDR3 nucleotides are TGTGCCACCAGAGGTTCCATTGGGGGGGGCGACTATGGCTACACCTTC. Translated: CATRGSIGGGDYGYTF.

DNA of the CDR3: TGTGCCAGCTCACCCGGGACAGGGATAGGTGGCTACACCTTC. Amino acids: CASSPGTGIGGYTF. The gene calls are TRBV18 and TRBJ1-2; 9 nucleotides line up with TRBD1. CDR1 and CDR2 (germline): KGHSH, LQKENI. This CDR3 comprises 14 residues. The V gene end was trimmed by 3 bases and the J gene end by 7 bases; junction bases not matched to a gene: 6.

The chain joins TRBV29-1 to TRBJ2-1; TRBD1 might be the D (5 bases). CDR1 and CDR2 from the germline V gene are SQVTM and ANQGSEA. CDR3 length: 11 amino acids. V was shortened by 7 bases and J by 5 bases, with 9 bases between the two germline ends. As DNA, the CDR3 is TGCAGCGCGACAGAGAACAATGAGCAGTTCTTC. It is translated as CSATENNEQFF.

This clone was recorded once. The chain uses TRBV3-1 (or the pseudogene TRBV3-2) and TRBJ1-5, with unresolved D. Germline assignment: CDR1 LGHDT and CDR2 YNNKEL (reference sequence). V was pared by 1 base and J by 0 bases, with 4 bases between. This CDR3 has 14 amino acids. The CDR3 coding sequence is TGTGCCAGCAGCCAAGGTATTAGCAATCAGCCCCAGCATTTT. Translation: CASSQGISNQPQHF.

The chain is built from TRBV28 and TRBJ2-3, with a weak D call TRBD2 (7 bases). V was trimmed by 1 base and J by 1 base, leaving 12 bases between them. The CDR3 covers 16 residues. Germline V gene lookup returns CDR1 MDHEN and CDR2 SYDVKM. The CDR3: CASSLLSGGGTDTQYF. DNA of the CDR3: TGTGCCAGCAGTTTATTATCGGGGGGCGGCACAGATACGCAGTATTTT.

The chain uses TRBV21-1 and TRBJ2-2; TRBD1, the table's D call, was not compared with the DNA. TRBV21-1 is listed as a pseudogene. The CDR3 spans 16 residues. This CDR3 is CASYDTGQGNTGELFF. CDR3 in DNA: TGTGCCAGTTACGATACGGGACAGGGGAACACCGGGGAGCTGTTTTTT.

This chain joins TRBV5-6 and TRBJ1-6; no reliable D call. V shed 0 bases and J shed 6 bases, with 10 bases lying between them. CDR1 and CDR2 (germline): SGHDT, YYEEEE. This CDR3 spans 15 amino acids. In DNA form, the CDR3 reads TGTGCCAGCAGCTTGGAGGCGGCAGTTAATTCACCCCTCCACTTT. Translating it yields CASSLEAAVNSPLHF.

The CDR3 region has the DNA TGCAGCGTTGTCCCGTGGGGGACAGCTGGAAACACCATATATTTT. Its translation is CSVVPWGTAGNTIYF. The chain joins TRBV29-1 to TRBJ1-3; 7 bases agree with TRBD1. Germline V gene lookup returns CDR1 SQVTM and CDR2 ANQGSEA. CDR3 length equals 15 residues. The ends lost 4 bases at V and 2 bases at J; junction bases unmatched: 8. The complete variable domain, with remaining parts taken from reference TRBV29-1 and TRBJ1-3, reads SAVISQKPSRDICQRGTSLTIQCQVDSQVTMMFWYRQQPGQSLTLIATANQGSEATYESGFVIDKFPISRPNLTFSTLTVSNMSPEDSSIYLCSVVPWGTAGNTIYFGEGSWLTVV.

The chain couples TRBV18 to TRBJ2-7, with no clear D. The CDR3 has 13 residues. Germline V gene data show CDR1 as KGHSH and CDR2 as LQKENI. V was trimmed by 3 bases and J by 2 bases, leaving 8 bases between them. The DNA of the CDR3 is TGTGCCAGCTCACCCTCCGTCCCCTACGAGCAGTACTTC. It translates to CASSPSVPYEQYF.

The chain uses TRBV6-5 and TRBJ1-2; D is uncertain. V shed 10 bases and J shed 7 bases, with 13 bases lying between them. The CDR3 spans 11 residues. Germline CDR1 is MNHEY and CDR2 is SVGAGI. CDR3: CATQTTGGYTF. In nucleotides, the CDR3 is TGTGCCACCCAGACGACTGGTGGCTACACCTTC.

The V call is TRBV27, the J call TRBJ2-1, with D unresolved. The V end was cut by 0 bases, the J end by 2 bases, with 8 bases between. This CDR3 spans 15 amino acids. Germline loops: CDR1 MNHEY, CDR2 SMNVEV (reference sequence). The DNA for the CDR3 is TGTGCCAGCAGTTTATCCCCGGGTCCCTACAATGAGCAGTTCTTC. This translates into CASSLSPGPYNEQFF.

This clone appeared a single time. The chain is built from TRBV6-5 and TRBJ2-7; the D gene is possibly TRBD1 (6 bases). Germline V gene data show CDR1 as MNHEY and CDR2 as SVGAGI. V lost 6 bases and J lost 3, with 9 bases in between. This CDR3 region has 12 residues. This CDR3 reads CASRGQSYEQYV. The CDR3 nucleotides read TGTGCCAGCAGAGGACAGAGCTACGAGCAGTACGTC.

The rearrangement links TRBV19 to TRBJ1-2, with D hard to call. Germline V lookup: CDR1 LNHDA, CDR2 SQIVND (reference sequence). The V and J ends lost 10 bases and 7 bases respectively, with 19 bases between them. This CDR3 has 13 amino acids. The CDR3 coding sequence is TGTGCCACCCTATCGCGGGAGAGTGGTGGCTACACCTTC. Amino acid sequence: CATLSRESGGYTF.